This TCR beta chain was documented in a study of blood T cell repertoires in COVID-19. Turning to the study itself: The United States, Italy and Spain were the sources of the acute and convalescent COVID-19 samples. T cells, B-cell-depleted T cells, or PBMCs supplied cDNA or gDNA.

Only in-frame clones appear in the TCRdb table, and some are missing; sequencing was by immunoSEQ multiplex PCR. This table holds hundreds of thousands of clones, approximately 88% found once. This clone showed up just once. The V gene's germline CDR1 is SGHRS and CDR2 YFSETQ. The CDR3 runs to 16 residues. Trimming took off 4 bases at V and 5 bases at J, with 19 bases between the two ends. This TCR was recovered from a man in his forties with acute or convalescent COVID-19. The sequencing input was peripheral blood. The chain couples TRBV5-1 to TRBJ2-1; D is possibly TRBD1 (6 bases). The CDR3, as DNA: TGCGCCAGCAGCCCGCCGCTGGGGGCAGGGGACAATGAGCAGTTCTTC. The encoded protein is CASSPPLGAGDNEQFF. Based on the CDR3 plus reference TRBV5-1 and TRBJ2-1, the full variable domain is KAGVTQTPRYLIKTRGQQVTLSCSPISGHRSVSWYQQTPGQGLQFLFEYFSETQRNKGNFPGRFSGRQFSNSRSEMNVSTLELGDSALYLCASSPPLGAGDNEQFFGPGTRLTVL.